The 5 T cell receptor beta chains in this list originate from one sample, sequenced in a study of beta chain features in type 1 diabetes (dated by TCRdb to the late 2010s). The receptor library was made with the immunoSEQ multiplex PCR assay. The entire amount of isolated RNA was reverse transcribed using the High Capacity cDNA Reverse Transcription Kit, so the sequenced TCRB transcripts were expressed ones. Entries here come from immuneACCESS through TCRdb and include only in-frame sequences with V and J called. Some clones fail to appear in such tables; in the studies checked, an unresolved V gene covers under half of the shortfall, and the cause of the remainder is unknown. Within this sample are hundreds of thousands of clones, with around 16% of them counted one time only. The top ten clones comprise under 0.095% of the sample. Sequenced material: naive CD4+ T cells from blood. Per the publication, the cell subset or site label means: true naive CD4+ T cells. The receptor source for this set is a man between 18 and 29 years old in good health.

CDR3 region: CASSLRRGLTGELFF. The CDR3 nucleotides are TGTGCCAGCAGCTTGCGCAGGGGGCTCACCGGGGAGCTGTTTTTT. This chain links TRBV7-2 with TRBJ2-2, with TRBD1 identical over 8 bases. The CDR3 spans 15 residues. Trimming cost V 3 bases and J 4 bases; bases outside gene matches: 4. Germline CDR1 and CDR2: SGHTA and FQGNSA.

This sequence joins TRBV18 and TRBJ2-3; 9 nucleotides match TRBD2. Unmatched junction bases numbered 8, after V lost 3 bases and J lost 1 base. The length of the CDR3 is 17 residues. CDR1 and CDR2 (germline): KGHSH, LQKENI. The CDR3 sequence is CASSPAARGGGTDTQYF. The CDR3 DNA follows: TGTGCCAGCTCACCCGCGGCGCGGGGGGGCGGCACAGATACGCAGTATTTT.

The chain couples TRBV21-1 to TRBJ2-1; TRBD2 reflects the table's D call only, with no check against the DNA. TRBV21-1 has pseudogene status. The CDR3 has 15 amino acids. CDR3 in amino acids: CASSPDSVQCNEQFF. For the CDR3, the DNA is TGTGCCAGCAGTCCCGACTCGGTTCAATGCAATGAGCAGTTCTTC.

Of note for this clone: Compared with germline, one end of the junction differs, possibly owing to a read error. The V gene is TRBV5-1, the J gene TRBJ2-1; 7 bases are shared with TRBD2. The CDR3 length is 12 residues. Germline V gene data show CDR1 as SGHRS and CDR2 as YFSETQ. The CDR3 region has the DNA TGCGCCAGCAGCATTCCCGGGACTACGTTGATCTTC. Translated, it gives CASSIPGTTLIF.

The chain employs TRBV9 and TRBJ2-2, with D unresolved. CDR3 length: 15 amino acids. Germline values: CDR1 SGDLS, CDR2 YYNGEE. Trimming pared 4 bases from V and 0 bases from J, leaving 10 bases between. This chain's CDR3 is CASSPQTANTGELFF. Here the CDR3 DNA reads TGTGCCAGCAGCCCTCAAACAGCGAACACCGGGGAGCTGTTTTTT.